A single sample is the source of the 32 T cell receptor beta chains below, sequenced in a study of blood T cell repertoires in COVID-19. Sequenced by immunoSEQ multiplex PCR; TCRdb stores in-frame clones only, minus some. This table has 55,000 to 70,000 clones, about 91% appearing once. The sample consisted of peripheral blood. These TCRs come from a man between 60 and 75 years old with acute or convalescent COVID-19.

This chain connects TRBV3-1 (or the pseudogene TRBV3-2) to TRBJ1-3, with TRBD1 matching over 7 bases. V shed 4 bases and J 0 bases; nucleotides not matched to a gene: 3. Germline V CDR1 and CDR2: LGHDT, YNNKEL (reference sequence). The length of the CDR3 is 15 residues. CDR3 protein: CASSRGQNSGNTIYF. The CDR3 nucleotides read TGTGCCAGCAGCCGGGGACAGAACTCTGGAAACACCATATATTTT.

The chain recombines TRBV7-2 with TRBJ1-5; perhaps TRBD1 as D (5 bases). Per the germline V gene, CDR1 is SGHTA and CDR2 is FQGNSA. The CDR3 contains 15 residues. V dropped 3 bases and J dropped 2 bases, with 11 bases sitting between them. The DNA of the CDR3 is TGTGCCAGCAGCTTGTCGGGGGATCGCAATCAGCCCCAGCATTTT. Its protein product is CASSLSGDRNQPQHF.

The chain couples TRBV5-5 to TRBJ2-3; 10 bases are a match to TRBD2. The CDR3 has 17 amino acids. Germline CDR1 is SGHKS and CDR2 is YYEKEE (reference sequence). The junction had 8 bases not matched to a gene; V was cut back by 2 bases and J by 2 bases. The CDR3 sequence: CASSLLAGSLNTDTQYF. As DNA, the CDR3 is TGTGCCAGCAGCTTACTAGCGGGATCCTTAAACACAGATACGCAGTATTTT.

The CDR3 region has the DNA TGTGCCACCACGACAGGGTACGGAAACACCATATATTTT. Translating it yields CATTTGYGNTIYF. V and J are TRBV10-3 and TRBJ1-3; 7 positions match TRBD1. Germline CDR1 and CDR2: ENHRY and SYGVKD. The CDR3 runs 13 residues. Germline trimming cut 10 bases from V and 4 bases from J; bases unmatched to any gene: 7.

This clone appeared once. The chain is built from TRBV5-4 and TRBJ2-3; 8 bases are a match to TRBD1. The germline gives CDR1 SGHNT, CDR2 YYREEE (reference sequence). The CDR3 runs to 15 residues. The trim removed 4 bases at V and 3 bases at J, leaving 7 bases unmatched. CDR3: CASSVDRGATDTQYF. The CDR3 DNA sequence: TGTGCCAGCAGCGTAGACAGGGGAGCAACAGATACGCAGTATTTT.

About this clone: This sample also contains other DNA sequences that code for the same CDR3. This chain's CDR3 is CASSYGQGGQPQHF. The CDR3 DNA reads TGTGCCAGCAGTTACGGGCAGGGAGGTCAGCCCCAGCATTTT. The chain uses TRBV6-5 and TRBJ1-5; D perhaps matches TRBD1 (5 bases). The CDR3 runs 14 residues. Germline CDR1 and CDR2: MNHEY and SVGAGI. The V gene lost 2 bases and the J gene lost 6 bases, with 11 bases spanning the gap.

The chain carries TRBV7-3 and TRBJ2-3, with 7 bases fitting TRBD2. The germline gives CDR1 SGHTA, CDR2 FQGTGA. This CDR3 contains 13 residues. V trimming: 6 bases; J trimming: 3 bases; junction bases outside the gene matches: 3. The CDR3 region has the DNA TGTGCCAGCAGGGGGGAGGGAACAGATACGCAGTATTTT. This translates into CASRGEGTDTQYF.

The chain recombines TRBV2 with TRBJ1-3; D remains ambiguous. The germline V gene encodes CDR1 SNHLY and CDR2 FYNNEI. This CDR3 comprises 14 residues. Deletions cut 7 bases from V and 1 base from J, with 11 bases between. CDR3 in DNA: TGTGCCAGCACCGAACAGAGATCTGGAAACACCATATATTTT. Its translation is CASTEQRSGNTIYF. Full variable domain (missing parts from reference TRBV2 and TRBJ1-3): EPEVTQTPSHQVTQMGQEVILRCVPISNHLYFYWYRQILGQKVEFLVSFYNNEISEKSEIFDDQFSVERPDGSNFTLKIRSTKLEDSAMYFCASTEQRSGNTIYFGEGSWLTVV.

The chain uses TRBV4-1 and TRBJ2-2, with D possibly matching TRBD1 (5 bases). Germline-derived CDR1 and CDR2 are MGHRA and YSYEKL. The CDR3 is made up of 16 amino acids. The V and J ends lost 5 bases and 8 bases respectively, with 21 bases between them. CDR3 bases: TGCGCCAGCAGCACACCCTCCCCCAGGGTTGGTGGGGAGCTGTTTTTT. Its translation is CASSTPSPRVGGELFF.

The chain joins TRBV18 to TRBJ1-1; TRBD1 matches 7 bases. Germline CDR1 and CDR2: KGHSH and LQKENI. The CDR3 runs to 16 residues. Trimming cost V 2 bases and J 0 bases; bases outside gene matches: 6. The chain's CDR3 is CASSPSTDRLNTEAFF. The CDR3 DNA follows: TGTGCCAGCTCACCATCCACGGACAGGCTGAACACTGAAGCTTTCTTT.

The V gene is TRBV12-5, the J gene TRBJ2-7, with D uncertain. Germline V gene data show CDR1 as LGHNT and CDR2 as FRNRAP. The V gene lost 6 bases and the J gene lost 4 bases, with 10 bases spanning the gap. The CDR3 runs to 12 residues. In DNA form, the CDR3 reads TGTGCTAGTGGCCAAGTTAGTTACGAGCAGTACTTC. It is translated as CASGQVSYEQYF. The full variable domain, its missing parts supplied by reference TRBV12-5 and TRBJ2-7, is DARVTQTPRHKVTEMGQEVTMRCQPILGHNTVFWYRQTMMQGLELLAYFRNRAPLDDSGMPKDRFSAEMPDATLATLKIQPSEPRDSAVYFCASGQVSYEQYFGPGTRLTVT.

The chain couples TRBV4-1 to TRBJ1-5; maybe TRBD1 (5 bases). The germline CDR1 and CDR2 sequences are MGHRA and YSYEKL. V was shortened by 0 bases and J by 3 bases, with 12 bases between the two germline ends. The CDR3 extends over 16 amino acids. The CDR3 loop reads CASSQDHRQFNQPQHF. The CDR3 nucleotides are TGCGCCAGCAGCCAAGATCATCGACAGTTCAATCAGCCCCAGCATTTT.

The chain employs TRBV9 and TRBJ1-6; 7 bases map to TRBD1. Germline CDR1 reads SGDLS; CDR2 reads YYNGEE. V was pared by 4 bases and J by 8 bases, with 9 bases of the junction left unmatched. The CDR3 is 15 residues long. The CDR3, as DNA: TGTGCCAGCAGCACCGAGACAGGGTCTTATTCACCCCTCCACTTT. This gives the protein CASSTETGSYSPLHF.

The V and J genes are TRBV28 and TRBJ1-5, with 7 bases that match TRBD1. Germline lookup yields CDR1 MDHEN and CDR2 SYDVKM. V lost 3 bases and J lost 11; bases outside the gene matches: 13. The CDR3 covers 15 residues. The CDR3 here is CASSFQIGGSMSQHF. DNA for the CDR3: TGTGCCAGCAGTTTTCAAATAGGGGGCTCAATGTCCCAGCATTTT. The variable domain in full, with the rest retrieved from reference TRBV28 and TRBJ1-5, is DVKVTQSSRYLVKRTGEKVFLECVQDMDHENMFWYRQDPGLGLRLIYFSYDVKMKEKGDIPEGYSVSREKKERFSLILESASTNQTSMYLCASSFQIGGSMSQHFGDGTRLSIL.

V gene TRBV5-1 combines with J gene TRBJ2-2, with D maybe TRBD2 (6 bases). Germline V gene lookup returns CDR1 SGHRS and CDR2 YFSETQ. Deletions cut 3 bases from V and 4 bases from J, with 10 bases between. This CDR3 has 14 residues. CDR3 in DNA: TGCGCCAGCAGCTGGGGGGTTGGCACCGGGGAGCTGTTTTTT. It translates to CASSWGVGTGELFF.

The chain is built from TRBV5-1 and TRBJ1-2, with D maybe TRBD1 (5 bases). The V end lost 0 bases, the J end lost 7 bases, and 16 bases lay between the germline ends. This CDR3 region has 15 residues. CDR1 and CDR2 (germline): SGHRS, YFSETQ. The chain's CDR3 is CASSLGGDGDGGYTF. The CDR3, as DNA: TGCGCCAGCAGCTTGGGCGGGGATGGGGACGGTGGCTACACCTTC.

This clone came up once. The chain joins TRBV28 to TRBJ2-3, with 9 bases identical to TRBD1. The CDR3 covers 15 residues. V trimming: 8 bases; J trimming: 2 bases; junction bases outside the gene matches: 8. Per the germline V gene, CDR1 is MDHEN and CDR2 is SYDVKM. CDR3 residues: CASVRQGVTTDTQYF. CDR3 coding DNA: TGTGCCAGCGTGAGACAGGGGGTGACCACAGATACGCAGTATTTT.

Regarding this clone: An end of the junction differs from the germline gene, which may be a read error. This chain links TRBV3-1 (or the pseudogene TRBV3-2) with TRBJ2-7; D gene ambiguous. In germline, CDR1 is LGHDT, CDR2 YNNKEL (reference sequence). The CDR3 has 11 residues. CDR3 residues: CASSQDIRRNF. The DNA for the CDR3 is TGTGCCAGCAGCCAAGATATTCGCAGGAACTTC.

The chain has TRBV15 and TRBJ2-1; 9 bases match TRBD2. V lost 4 bases to trimming and J lost 1 base; unmatched junction nucleotides: 2. The CDR3 contains 15 residues. Germline-derived CDR1 and CDR2 are LNHNV and YYDKDF (reference sequence). CDR3 nucleotide sequence: TGTGCCACCAGCATTAGCGGGGGTTCCTACAATGAGCAGTTCTTC. Encoded protein: CATSISGGSYNEQFF. Filled out from reference TRBV15 and TRBJ2-1, the complete variable domain reads DAMVIQNPRYQVTQFGKPVTLSCSQTLNHNVMYWYQQKSSQAPKLLFHYYDKDFNNEADTPDNFQSRRPNTSFCFLDIRSPGLGDTAMYLCATSISGGSYNEQFFGPGTRLTVL.

The rearrangement joins TRBV3-1 (or the pseudogene TRBV3-2) to TRBJ2-1; TRBD2 agrees at 8 bases. The trim removed 5 bases at V and 8 bases at J, leaving 11 bases unmatched. CDR1 is LGHDT, CDR2 YNNKEL, per germline (reference sequence). The CDR3 has 15 residues. As DNA, the CDR3 is TGTGCCAGCAGCGAATTAGCGGGAACTCCAGATGAGCAGTTCTTC. As protein: CASSELAGTPDEQFF.

Worth noting for this clone: The same CDR3 is also encoded by other DNA sequences in this sample. The chain combines TRBV4-2 with TRBJ2-7; 9 bases are a match to TRBD2. Germline V gene data show CDR1 as LGHNA and CDR2 as YNFKEQ. Trimming at V came to 0 bases and at J to 1 base, leaving 4 bases not matched to a gene. CDR3 length: 16 amino acids. This CDR3 is CASSQDRLAGSYEQYF. The CDR3 region has the DNA TGTGCCAGCAGCCAAGATCGGCTAGCGGGGTCCTACGAGCAGTACTTC.

The count of this clone is one. The rearrangement joins TRBV7-9 to TRBJ2-3, with TRBD2 matching over 13 bases. The junction had 2 bases not matched to a gene; V was cut back by 3 bases and J by 2 bases. This CDR3 has 16 residues. CDR1 and CDR2 from the germline V gene are SEHNR and FQNEAQ (reference sequence). CDR3 in amino acids: CASSLTSGRPTDTQYF. The CDR3, as DNA: TGTGCCAGCAGCTTGACTAGCGGGAGGCCCACAGATACGCAGTATTTT. The full variable domain, rest sourced from reference TRBV7-9 and TRBJ2-3, is DTGVSQNPRHKITKRGQNVTFRCDPISEHNRLYWYRQTLGQGPEFLTYFQNEAQLEKSRLLSDRFSAERPKGSFSTLEIQRTEQGDSAMYLCASSLTSGRPTDTQYFGPGTRLTVL.

Written as DNA, the CDR3 is TGTGCCAGCAGCCTACAGCCCTATAGCAATCAGCCCCAGCATTTT. Protein product: CASSLQPYSNQPQHF. V gene TRBV6-6 combines with J gene TRBJ1-5; D is undetermined. V was trimmed by 6 bases and J by 0 bases, leaving 12 bases between them. This CDR3 spans 15 amino acids. CDR1 MNHNY and CDR2 SVGAGI come from the germline V gene (reference sequence).

This clone occurred once. V usage is TRBV25-1 and J usage is TRBJ2-7; TRBD2 matches 10 bases. CDR3 length equals 18 residues. Germline V gene sequence: CDR1 MGHDK, CDR2 SYGVNS. V trimming: 3 bases; J trimming: 4 bases; junction bases outside the gene matches: 15. Here the CDR3 reads CASSDRRLAGAKEYEQYF. The CDR3 bases are TGTGCCAGCAGTGATCGTAGGCTAGCGGGAGCTAAAGAATACGAGCAGTACTTC.

This chain links TRBV9 with TRBJ2-3; D not certain. The CDR3 sequence is 11 residues long. Deletions cut 4 bases from V and 3 bases from J, with 3 bases between. CDR1 SGDLS and CDR2 YYNGEE come from the germline V gene. DNA for the CDR3: TGTGCCAGCAGCATAACAGATACGCAGTATTTT. It encodes CASSITDTQYF.

The J gene is TRBJ2-2, the V gene TRBV7-8, with TRBD1 matching 8 bases. The CDR3 is 17 amino acids. V shed 5 bases, J shed 1 base, and the junction held 9 bases outside the gene matches. The germline V gene encodes CDR1 SGHVS and CDR2 FQNEAQ. CDR3 sequence (DNA): TGTGCCAGCAGCCCTAGGACCGGGACAGGGAACACCGGGGAGCTGTTTTTT. It codes for CASSPRTGTGNTGELFF.

The V and J genes are TRBV9 and TRBJ2-7; weak D call: TRBD1 (6 bases). The CDR3 consists of 15 residues. The V gene lost 4 bases and the J gene lost 6 bases, with 20 bases spanning the gap. Germline V gives CDR1 SGDLS, CDR2 YYNGEE. This CDR3 reads CASSFDGTPGSEQYF. The CDR3 bases are TGTGCCAGCAGCTTTGACGGGACACCAGGAAGCGAGCAGTACTTC.

J is TRBJ2-7 and V is TRBV11-1; 8 positions match TRBD1. Trimming took 5 bases from V and 3 from J; bases not matched to a gene: 9. Germline lookup yields CDR1 SGHAT and CDR2 FQDESV (reference sequence). The length of the CDR3 is 15 residues. The CDR3 loop reads CASSAAPGQDYEQYF. The CDR3 DNA sequence: TGTGCCAGCAGCGCGGCTCCGGGACAGGACTACGAGCAGTACTTC.

V and J are TRBV11-2 and TRBJ2-3; possibly TRBD2 for D (6 bases). CDR1 is SGHAT, CDR2 FQNNGV, per germline. Trimming left V 5 bases short and J 5 bases short, with 17 bases between. The CDR3 is made up of 15 amino acids. This chain's CDR3 is CASSRSGGSGDTQYF. CDR3 nucleotide sequence: TGTGCCAGCAGCCGCAGTGGGGGGTCGGGAGATACGCAGTATTTT.

The rearrangement joins TRBV28 to TRBJ1-5, with TRBD1 as a possible D gene (6 bases). From germline, CDR1 is MDHEN and CDR2 SYDVKM. The V end was cut by 6 bases, the J end by 5 bases, with 11 bases between. The CDR3 is made up of 13 amino acids. This CDR3 is CASSPEGDQPQHF. CDR3 in DNA: TGTGCCAGCAGCCCAGAGGGGGATCAGCCCCAGCATTTT.

CDR3 amino acids: CASSARDNSYEQYF. CDR3 DNA sequence: TGTGCCAGCAGCGCCCGGGACAACTCCTACGAGCAGTACTTC. The chain links TRBV6-5 to TRBJ2-7, with D perhaps TRBD1 (6 bases). Germline lookup yields CDR1 MNHEY and CDR2 SVGAGI. CDR3 length: 14 residues. V lost 6 bases and J lost 0, with 12 bases in between.

The chain uses TRBV7-3 and TRBJ2-1; 8 positions agree with TRBD1. The germline gives CDR1 SGHTA, CDR2 FQGTGA. The V and J ends lost 3 bases and 10 bases, in that order; junction bases with no gene match: 5. CDR3 length: 13 residues. The CDR3 nucleotides read TGTGCCAGCAGCTTCCGACAGGGGTCAGAGCAGTTCTTC. Translation: CASSFRQGSEQFF.